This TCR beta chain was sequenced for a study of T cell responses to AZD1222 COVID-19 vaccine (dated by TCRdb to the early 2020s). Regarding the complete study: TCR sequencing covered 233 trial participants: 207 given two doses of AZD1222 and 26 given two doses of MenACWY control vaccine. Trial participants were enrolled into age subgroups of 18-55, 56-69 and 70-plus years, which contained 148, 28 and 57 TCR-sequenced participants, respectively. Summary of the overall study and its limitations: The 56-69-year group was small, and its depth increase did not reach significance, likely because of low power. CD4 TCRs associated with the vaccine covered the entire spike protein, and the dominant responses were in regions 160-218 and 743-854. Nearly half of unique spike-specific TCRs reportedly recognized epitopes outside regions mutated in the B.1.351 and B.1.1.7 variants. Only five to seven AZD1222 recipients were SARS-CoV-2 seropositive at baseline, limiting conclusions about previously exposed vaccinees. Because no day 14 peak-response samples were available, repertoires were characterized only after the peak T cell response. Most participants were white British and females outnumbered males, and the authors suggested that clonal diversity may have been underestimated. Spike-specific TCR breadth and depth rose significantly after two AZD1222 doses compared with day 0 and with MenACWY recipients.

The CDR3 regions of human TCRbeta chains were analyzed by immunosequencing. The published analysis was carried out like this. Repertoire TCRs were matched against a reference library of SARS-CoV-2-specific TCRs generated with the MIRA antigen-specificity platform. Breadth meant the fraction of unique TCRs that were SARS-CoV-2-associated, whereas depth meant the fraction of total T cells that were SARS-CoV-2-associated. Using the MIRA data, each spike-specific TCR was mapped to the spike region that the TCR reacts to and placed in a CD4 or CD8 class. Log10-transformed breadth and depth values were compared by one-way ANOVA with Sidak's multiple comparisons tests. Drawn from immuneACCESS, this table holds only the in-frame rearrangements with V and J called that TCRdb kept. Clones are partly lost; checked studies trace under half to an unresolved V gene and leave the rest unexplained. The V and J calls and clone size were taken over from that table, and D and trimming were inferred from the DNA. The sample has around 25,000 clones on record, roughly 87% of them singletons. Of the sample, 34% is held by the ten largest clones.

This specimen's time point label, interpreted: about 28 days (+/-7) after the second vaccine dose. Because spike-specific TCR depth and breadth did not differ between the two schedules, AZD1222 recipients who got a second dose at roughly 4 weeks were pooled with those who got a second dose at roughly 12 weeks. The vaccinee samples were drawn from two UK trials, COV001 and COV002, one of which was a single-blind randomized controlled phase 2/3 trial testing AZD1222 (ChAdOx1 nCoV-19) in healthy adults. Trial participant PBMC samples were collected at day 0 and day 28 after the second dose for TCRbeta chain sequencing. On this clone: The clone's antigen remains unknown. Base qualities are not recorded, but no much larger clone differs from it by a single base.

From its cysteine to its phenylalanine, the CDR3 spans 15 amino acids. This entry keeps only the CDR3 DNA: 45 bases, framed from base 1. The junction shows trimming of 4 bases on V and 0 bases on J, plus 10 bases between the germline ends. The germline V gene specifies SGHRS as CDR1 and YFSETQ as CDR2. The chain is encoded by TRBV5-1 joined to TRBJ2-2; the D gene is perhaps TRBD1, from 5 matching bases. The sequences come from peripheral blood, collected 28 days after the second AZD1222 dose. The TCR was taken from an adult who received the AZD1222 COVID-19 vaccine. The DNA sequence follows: TGCGCCAGCAGCCCGGACATATCGAACACCGGGGAGCTGTTTTTT. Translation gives CASSPDISNTGELFF.